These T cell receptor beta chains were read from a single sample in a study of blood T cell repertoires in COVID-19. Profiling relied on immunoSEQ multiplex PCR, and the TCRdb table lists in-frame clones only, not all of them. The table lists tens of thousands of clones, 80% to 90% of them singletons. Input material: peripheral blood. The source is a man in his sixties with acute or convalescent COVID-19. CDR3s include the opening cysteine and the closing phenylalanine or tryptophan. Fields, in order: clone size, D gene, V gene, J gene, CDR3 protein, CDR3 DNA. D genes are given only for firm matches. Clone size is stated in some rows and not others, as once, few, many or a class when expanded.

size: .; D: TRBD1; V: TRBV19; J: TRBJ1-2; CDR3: CASRGADRGNYGYTF; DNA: TGTGCCAGCCGAGGGGCGGACAGGGGGAACTATGGCTACACCTTC
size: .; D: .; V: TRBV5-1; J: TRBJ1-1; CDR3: CASSLDGGQGTEAFF; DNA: TGCGCCAGCAGCTTGGACGGGGGGCAGGGCACTGAAGCTTTCTTT
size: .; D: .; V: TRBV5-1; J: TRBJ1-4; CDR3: CASSLSTTENEKLFF; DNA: TGCGCCAGCAGCTTGTCGACGACAGAGAATGAAAAACTGTTTTTT
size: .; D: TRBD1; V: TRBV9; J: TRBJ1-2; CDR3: CASSAGTETLVYGYTF; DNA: TGTGCCAGCAGCGCAGGGACAGAAACACTTGTCTATGGCTACACCTTC
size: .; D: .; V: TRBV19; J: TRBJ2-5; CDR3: CASSFLGGGETQYF; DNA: TGTGCCAGTAGTTTCCTCGGGGGAGGAGAGACCCAGTACTTC
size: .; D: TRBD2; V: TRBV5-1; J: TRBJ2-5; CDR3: CASSGGREGETQYF; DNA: TGCGCCAGCAGCGGCGGAAGGGAGGGAGAGACCCAGTACTTC
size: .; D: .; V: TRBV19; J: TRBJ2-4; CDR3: CATTVPASGLAKNIQYF; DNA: TGTGCCACCACAGTGCCCGCGTCAGGCTTAGCCAAAAACATTCAGTACTTC
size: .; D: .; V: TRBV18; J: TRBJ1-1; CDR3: CASTEDSGTEAFF; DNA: TGTGCCAGTACCGAAGACTCCGGCACTGAAGCTTTCTTT
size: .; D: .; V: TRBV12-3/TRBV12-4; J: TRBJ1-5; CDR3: CASSRTANQPQHF; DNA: TGTGCCAGCAGCAGGACAGCGAATCAGCCCCAGCATTTT
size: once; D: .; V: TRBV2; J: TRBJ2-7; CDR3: CASSVPGYYEQYF; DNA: TGTGCCAGCAGTGTGCCAGGCTACTACGAGCAGTACTTC
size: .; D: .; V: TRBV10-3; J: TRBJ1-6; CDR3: CAISERTANNSPLHF; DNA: TGTGCCATCAGTGAGCGGACAGCCAATAATTCACCCCTCCACTTT
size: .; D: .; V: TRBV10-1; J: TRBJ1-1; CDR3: CASSEYPGLNTEAFF; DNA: TGCGCCAGCAGTGAGTATCCAGGGTTGAACACTGAAGCTTTCTTT
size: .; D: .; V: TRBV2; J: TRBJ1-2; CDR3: CAGSWGRDGYTF; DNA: TGTGCCGGCTCGTGGGGGCGGGATGGCTACACCTTC
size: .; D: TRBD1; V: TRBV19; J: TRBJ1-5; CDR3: CASSIRGPSQPQHF; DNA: TGTGCCAGTAGTATCAGGGGGCCGAGTCAGCCCCAGCATTTT
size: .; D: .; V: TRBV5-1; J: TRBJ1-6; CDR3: CASRETVSSYNSPLHF; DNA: TGCGCCAGCAGGGAGACAGTTAGCTCCTATAATTCACCCCTCCACTTT
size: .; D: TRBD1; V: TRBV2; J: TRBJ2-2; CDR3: CASRGDRYTGELFF; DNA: TGTGCCAGCAGGGGGGACAGATACACCGGGGAGCTGTTTTTT
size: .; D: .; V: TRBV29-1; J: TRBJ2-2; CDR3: CSVVIVEAVSTGELFF; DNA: TGCAGCGTTGTAATCGTTGAGGCTGTGAGCACCGGGGAGCTGTTTTTT
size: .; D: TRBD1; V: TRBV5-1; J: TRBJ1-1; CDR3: CASSQGQGNIYTEAFF; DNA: TGCGCCAGCAGTCAGGGACAGGGTAATATTTACACTGAAGCTTTCTTT
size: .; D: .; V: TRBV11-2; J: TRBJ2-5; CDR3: CASSLDPPAGALQETQYF; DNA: TGTGCCAGCAGCTTAGATCCCCCGGCAGGGGCCCTACAGGAGACCCAGTACTTC
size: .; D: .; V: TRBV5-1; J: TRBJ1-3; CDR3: CASSLGGENTIYF; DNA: TGCGCCAGCAGCTTGGGCGGGGAAAACACCATATATTTT
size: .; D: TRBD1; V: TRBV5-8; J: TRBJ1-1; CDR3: CASSTQTGGVIWGNTEAFF; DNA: TGTGCCAGCAGCACCCAGACAGGGGGAGTCATTTGGGGAAACACTGAAGCTTTCTTT
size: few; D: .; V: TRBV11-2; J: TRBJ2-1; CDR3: CASSSYRVGRSYNEQFF; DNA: TGTGCCAGCAGCTCTTACAGGGTGGGAAGGTCCTACAATGAGCAGTTCTTC
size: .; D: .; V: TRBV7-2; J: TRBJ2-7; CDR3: CASSIDFYEQYF; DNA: TGTGCCAGCAGCATAGACTTCTACGAGCAGTACTTC
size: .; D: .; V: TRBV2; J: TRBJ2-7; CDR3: CASSDQGWDEQYF; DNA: TGTGCCAGCAGTGACCAGGGCTGGGACGAGCAGTACTTC
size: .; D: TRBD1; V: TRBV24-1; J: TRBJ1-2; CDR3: CATSDTGGKYGYTF; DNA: TGTGCCACCAGTGACACAGGGGGAAAGTATGGCTACACCTTC
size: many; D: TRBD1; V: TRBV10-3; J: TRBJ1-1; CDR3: CAIRNRQGLNTEAFF; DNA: TGTGCCATCAGAAACAGACAGGGCCTAAACACTGAAGCTTTCTTT
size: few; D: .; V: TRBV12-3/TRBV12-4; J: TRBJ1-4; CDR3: CASSFYEKLFF; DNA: TGTGCCAGCAGTTTCTATGAAAAACTGTTTTTT
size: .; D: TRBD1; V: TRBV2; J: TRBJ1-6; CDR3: CASSEEENRGSPLHF; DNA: TGTGCCAGCAGTGAAGAGGAAAACAGGGGTTCACCCCTCCACTTT
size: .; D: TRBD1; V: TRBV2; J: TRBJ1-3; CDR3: CASSLPGQVENTIYF; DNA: TGTGCCAGCAGCCTACCGGGACAGGTCGAAAACACCATATATTTT
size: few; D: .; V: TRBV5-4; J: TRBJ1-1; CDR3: CASSLVGGGPEAFF; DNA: TGTGCCAGCAGCTTGGTAGGAGGTGGTCCTGAAGCTTTCTTT
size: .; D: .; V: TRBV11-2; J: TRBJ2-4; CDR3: CASSLARQVDAKNIQYF; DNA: TGTGCCAGCAGCTTAGCCAGGCAGGTCGACGCCAAAAACATTCAGTACTTC
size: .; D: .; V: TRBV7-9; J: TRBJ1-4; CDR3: CASSLADTEKLFF; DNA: TGTGCCAGCAGCTTAGCGGACACCGAAAAACTGTTTTTT
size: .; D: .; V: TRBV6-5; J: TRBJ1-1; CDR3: CASSQGFGQAFF; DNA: TGTGCCAGCAGCCAGGGGTTTGGTCAAGCTTTCTTT
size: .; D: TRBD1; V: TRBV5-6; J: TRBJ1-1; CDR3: CASSFRTGLNTEAFF; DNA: TGTGCCAGCAGCTTCCGGACAGGGTTGAACACTGAAGCTTTCTTT
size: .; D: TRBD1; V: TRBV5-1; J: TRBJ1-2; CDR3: CASKRLPQGDYGYTF; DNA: TGCGCCAGCAAAAGATTACCACAGGGGGACTATGGCTACACCTTC
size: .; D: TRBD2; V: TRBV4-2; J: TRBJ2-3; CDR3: CASSQESGASGAADTQYF; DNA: TGTGCCAGCAGCCAAGAGTCAGGGGCTAGCGGGGCGGCAGATACGCAGTATTTT
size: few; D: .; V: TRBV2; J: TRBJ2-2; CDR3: CASSRSTGELFF; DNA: TGTGCCAGCAGTCGGAGCACCGGGGAGCTGTTTTTT
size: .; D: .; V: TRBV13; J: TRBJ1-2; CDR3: CASQRTEVASNYGYTF; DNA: TGTGCCAGCCAAAGGACAGAAGTAGCTTCTAACTATGGCTACACCTTC
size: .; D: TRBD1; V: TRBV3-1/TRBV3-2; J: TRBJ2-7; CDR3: CASSQESLRTGVEQYF; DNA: TGTGCCAGCAGCCAAGAGTCCCTCAGGACAGGGGTCGAGCAGTACTTC
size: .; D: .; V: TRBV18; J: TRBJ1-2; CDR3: CASSPLLIGEGYTF; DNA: TGTGCCAGCTCACCTCTCCTGATCGGGGAGGGCTACACCTTC
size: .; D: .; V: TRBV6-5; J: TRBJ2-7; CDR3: CASSYGGSYEQYF; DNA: TGTGCCAGCAGTTACGGCGGCTCCTACGAGCAGTACTTC
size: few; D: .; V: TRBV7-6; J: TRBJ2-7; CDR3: CASSRAGAYEQYF; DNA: TGTGCCAGCAGCCGGGCAGGGGCCTACGAGCAGTACTTC
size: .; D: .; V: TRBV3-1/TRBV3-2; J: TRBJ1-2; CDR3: CASSQDRVRGYTF; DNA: TGTGCCAGCAGCCAAGATCGGGTCCGCGGCTACACCTTC
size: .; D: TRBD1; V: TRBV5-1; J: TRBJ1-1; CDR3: CASSDRVNTEAFF; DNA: TGCGCCAGCAGCGACAGGGTGAACACTGAAGCTTTCTTT
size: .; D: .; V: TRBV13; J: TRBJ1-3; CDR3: CASSDDSSGNTIYF; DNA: TGTGCCAGCAGCGATGACAGCTCTGGAAACACCATATATTTT
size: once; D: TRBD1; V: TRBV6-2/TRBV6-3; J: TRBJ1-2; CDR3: CASSPTGNYGYTF; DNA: TGTGCCAGCAGCCCGACAGGGAACTATGGCTACACCTTC
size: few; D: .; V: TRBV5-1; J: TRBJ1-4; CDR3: CASSLSGSNEKLFF; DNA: TGCGCCAGCAGCTTGTCAGGTTCCAATGAAAAACTGTTTTTT
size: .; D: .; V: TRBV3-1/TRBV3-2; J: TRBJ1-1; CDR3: CASSRGQGVRYTEAFF; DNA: TGTGCCAGCAGCCGCGGCCAGGGTGTACGTTACACTGAAGCTTTCTTT
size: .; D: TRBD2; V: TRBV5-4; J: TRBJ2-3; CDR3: CASTSGGRTDTQYF; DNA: TGTGCCAGCACTTCGGGGGGGCGCACAGATACGCAGTATTTT
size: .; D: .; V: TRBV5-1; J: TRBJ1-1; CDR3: CASSPANRQNTEAFF; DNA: TGCGCCAGCAGCCCGGCGAACAGACAGAACACTGAAGCTTTCTTT
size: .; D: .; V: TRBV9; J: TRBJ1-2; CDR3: CASSGRSNYGYTF; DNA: TGTGCCAGCAGCGGGAGGTCGAACTATGGCTACACCTTC
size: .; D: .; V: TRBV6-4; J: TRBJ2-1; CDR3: CASSENRGSYNEQFF; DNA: TGTGCCAGCAGCGAAAATAGGGGCTCCTACAATGAGCAGTTCTTC
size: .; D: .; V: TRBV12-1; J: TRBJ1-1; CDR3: CASSFSRLGQGRSPEAFF; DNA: TGTGCCAGCAGCTTTTCAAGGCTAGGGCAGGGGCGATCCCCCGAAGCTTTCTTT
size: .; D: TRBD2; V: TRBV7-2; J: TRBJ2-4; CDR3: CASSLAGSSGLNIQYF; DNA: TGTGCCAGCAGCTTAGCCGGGTCTAGCGGGCTCAACATTCAGTACTTC
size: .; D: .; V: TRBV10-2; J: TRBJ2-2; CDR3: CATRTESHGELFF; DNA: TGCGCCACCAGGACAGAATCTCACGGGGAGCTGTTTTTT
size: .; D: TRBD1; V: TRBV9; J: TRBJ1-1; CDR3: CASSRQGGTEAFF; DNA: TGTGCCAGCAGCCGACAGGGTGGCACTGAAGCTTTCTTT
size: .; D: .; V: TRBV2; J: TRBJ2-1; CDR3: CASRGFSYNEQFF; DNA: TGTGCCAGCAGGGGCTTCTCCTACAATGAGCAGTTCTTC